Presented here are 3 T cell receptor beta chains from one specimen sequenced in a study of OX40 agonist ivuxolimab in advanced cancers. The method was immunoSEQ multiplex PCR; TCRdb's version includes in-frame clones alone and lacks a portion of them. The data contain tens of thousands of clones, roughly 78% of them seen just once; the ten biggest clones take up 15% to 20%. Sequencing used CD4+ or CD8+ T cells sorted from blood, obtained in a trial of the OX40 agonist ivuxolimab. The receptors come from an adult with an advanced solid tumor such as melanoma, head and neck, liver or kidney cancer.

This clone was counted a few times. CDR3 region: CASSSINEQFF. CDR3 nucleotides: TGTGCCAGCAGCTCGATCAATGAGCAGTTCTTC. V is TRBV5-4 and J is TRBJ2-1; D not resolved. The CDR3 covers 11 residues. Looked up from germline, CDR1 is SGHNT and CDR2 is YYREEE (reference sequence). V shed 3 bases and J shed 6 bases, with 4 bases lying between them.

With regard to this clone: The junction differs from germline at one of its ends, possibly a read error. The V call is TRBV5-1, the J call TRBJ2-7; 7 nucleotides agree with TRBD1. CDR1 and CDR2 from the germline V gene are SGHRS and YFSETQ. This CDR3 spans 14 amino acids. CDR3: CASSPGTVSHEQYF. The DNA for the CDR3 is TGCGCCAGCAGCCCCGGGACAGTCTCCCACGAGCAGTACTTC. The full variable domain, with the rest looked up from reference TRBV5-1 and TRBJ2-7, is KAGVTQTPRYLIKTRGQQVTLSCSPISGHRSVSWYQQTPGQGLQFLFEYFSETQRNKGNFPGRFSGRQFSNSRSEMNVSTLELGDSALYLCASSPGTVSHEQYFGPGTRLTVT.

V gene TRBV11-2 combines with J gene TRBJ2-2, with D unresolved. V was clipped by 3 bases and J by 6 bases, with 11 bases between them. The CDR3 runs to 14 residues. Germline V lookup: CDR1 SGHAT, CDR2 FQNNGV. Here the CDR3 reads CASSFTLDAGELFF. The CDR3 DNA is TGTGCCAGCAGCTTTACTTTGGACGCCGGGGAGCTGTTTTTT. The entire variable domain, with the rest obtained from reference TRBV11-2 and TRBJ2-2, is as follows: EAGVAQSPRYKIIEKRQSVAFWCNPISGHATLYWYQQILGQGPKLLIQFQNNGVVDDSQLPKDRFSAERLKGVDSTLKIQPAKLEDSAVYLCASSFTLDAGELFFGEGSRLTVL.